This passage covers 17 T cell receptor beta chains from one sample sequenced in a study of cytotoxic CD8 clonotypes in ibrutinib-treated CLL. Generated by immunoSEQ multiplex PCR, the TCRdb table keeps only in-frame clones and is missing some. The sample holds 330,000 or so clones, under 70% seen once. The sequences come from PBMCs, collected after 36 months of ibrutinib treatment. These receptors came from a human donor with chronic lymphocytic leukemia.

The V call is TRBV4-2, the J call TRBJ1-1; tentative D call: TRBD1 (6 bases). V lost 2 bases and J 4 bases, leaving 14 bases between the germline ends. The CDR3 length is 15 residues. CDR1 LGHNA and CDR2 YNFKEQ come from the germline V gene. The CDR3 nucleotides are TGTGCCAGCAGCCAAACCAGCAGGGGCGGCACTGAAGCTTTCTTT. Amino acid sequence: CASSQTSRGGTEAFF.

The rearrangement links TRBV6-5 to TRBJ2-3, with D perhaps TRBD2 (6 bases). Germline assignment: CDR1 MNHEY and CDR2 SVGAGI. This CDR3 has 15 residues. The germline V and J ends were trimmed by 3 bases and 5 bases, with 15 bases remaining between them. CDR3 protein: CASSYMAGFGDTQYF. Written as DNA, the CDR3 is TGTGCCAGCAGTTATATGGCGGGGTTCGGAGATACGCAGTATTTT.

The chain uses TRBV29-1 and TRBJ2-4; TRBD2 is a possible D gene (6 bases). Germline values: CDR1 SQVTM, CDR2 ANQGSEA. The CDR3 is 14 amino acids. Trimming left V 5 bases short and J 4 bases short, with 15 bases between. In DNA form, the CDR3 reads TGCAGCGTTTATGGTTCGGGACTTAAAAACATTCAGTACTTC. Protein sequence: CSVYGSGLKNIQYF.

The chain links TRBV5-1 to TRBJ2-7; 10 bases agree with TRBD1. CDR1 and CDR2 from the germline V gene are SGHRS and YFSETQ. V was clipped by 4 bases and J by 3 bases; unmatched bases: 13. The CDR3 is 17 residues long. The CDR3 loop is CASSLRTGGGYYYEQYF. CDR3 bases: TGCGCCAGCAGCCTACGGACAGGGGGAGGGTACTACTACGAGCAGTACTTC.

This chain connects TRBV7-2 to TRBJ2-7; 9 bases map to TRBD1. This CDR3 has 18 amino acids. V lost 6 bases to trimming and J lost 4 bases; unmatched junction nucleotides: 19. Looked up from germline, CDR1 is SGHTA and CDR2 is FQGNSA. The CDR3 here is CASRRGTGRPFTRYEQYF. CDR3 DNA sequence: TGTGCCAGCAGACGCGGGACAGGGAGACCCTTCACCCGGTACGAGCAGTACTTC.

This clone came up a few times. The sample contains more than one DNA sequence encoding this CDR3. This chain joins TRBV5-4 and TRBJ2-5, with D possibly matching TRBD2 (6 bases). CDR3 length: 14 residues. V shed 0 bases and J shed 2 bases, with 8 bases lying between them. Germline V gene lookup returns CDR1 SGHNT and CDR2 YYREEE (reference sequence). CDR3 sequence (DNA): TGTGCCAGCAGCTTGGGGGGAGGACAAGAGACCCAGTACTTC. It translates to CASSLGGGQETQYF.

The rearrangement links TRBV18 to TRBJ2-7; 7 bases align to TRBD2. Unmatched junction bases numbered 8, after V lost 3 bases and J lost 6 bases. The germline V gene encodes CDR1 KGHSH and CDR2 LQKENI. This CDR3 comprises 14 residues. The DNA of the CDR3 is TGTGCCAGCTCACCCTCCGCGGGAGTAGGCGAGCAGTACTTC. Translation gives CASSPSAGVGEQYF. Drawing the rest from reference TRBV18 and TRBJ2-7, the complete variable domain is NAGVMQNPRHLVRRRGQEARLRCSPMKGHSHVYWYRQLPEEGLKFMVYLQKENIIDESGMPKERFSAEFPKEGPSILRIQQVVRGDSAAYFCASSPSAGVGEQYFGPGTRLTVT.

The chain employs TRBV9 and TRBJ2-7; the D gene is possibly TRBD2 (6 bases). Germline V gene lookup returns CDR1 SGDLS and CDR2 YYNGEE. Trimming took 5 bases from V and 0 from J, leaving 15 bases between them. This CDR3 comprises 15 residues. The CDR3 is CASSAGQRHSYEQYF. CDR3 in DNA: TGTGCCAGCAGTGCGGGGCAGCGGCACTCCTACGAGCAGTACTTC.

This sequence joins TRBV5-1 and TRBJ2-7, with D maybe TRBD1 (6 bases). Germline lookup yields CDR1 SGHRS and CDR2 YFSETQ. The CDR3 spans 13 residues. Trimming took off 4 bases at V and 7 bases at J, with 15 bases between the two ends. The chain's CDR3 is CASSPPGDVEQYF. The DNA of the CDR3 is TGCGCCAGCAGCCCCCCAGGGGATGTTGAGCAGTACTTC.

V and J are TRBV5-6 and TRBJ2-7; 7 positions agree with TRBD1. This CDR3 has 15 amino acids. V dropped 4 bases and J dropped 4; count of bases not matched to a gene: 11. Germline V gene sequence: CDR1 SGHDT, CDR2 YYEEEE. CDR3 residues: CASSTFRQGKYEQYF. Here the CDR3 DNA reads TGTGCCAGCAGCACCTTCAGACAGGGAAAGTACGAGCAGTACTTC.

This chain links TRBV5-4 with TRBJ2-5; the D gene is possibly TRBD1 (5 bases). V was cut by 2 bases and J by 5 bases, with 13 bases left in between. In germline, CDR1 is SGHNT, CDR2 YYREEE (reference sequence). The CDR3 extends over 14 amino acids. The CDR3 coding sequence is TGTGCCAGCAGCTTTTCCGCAGGGTACGAGACCCAGTACTTC. As protein: CASSFSAGYETQYF.

V and J are TRBV5-1 and TRBJ2-5; 10 positions match TRBD2. CDR3 length: 17 amino acids. V shed 0 bases, J shed 5 bases, and the junction held 10 bases outside the gene matches. CDR1 is SGHRS and CDR2 is YFSETQ in the germline V gene. The CDR3 DNA is TGCGCCAGCAGCTTGGTCCCGCTAGCGGGGGTTGGTGAGACCCAGTACTTC. Protein: CASSLVPLAGVGETQYF.

This rearrangement joins TRBV29-1 to TRBJ2-7; possible D gene TRBD2, 6 bases. This CDR3 has 12 residues. The V end was cut by 4 bases, the J end by 7 bases, with 14 bases between. Germline lookup yields CDR1 SQVTM and CDR2 ANQGSEA. CDR3 sequence (DNA): TGCAGCGTTGTCCCCTCCGCGGGGGAGCAGTACTTC. Protein sequence: CSVVPSAGEQYF.

The chain is built from TRBV9 and TRBJ1-6; 7 bases agree with TRBD1. Germline loops: CDR1 SGDLS, CDR2 YYNGEE. The CDR3 runs to 17 residues. Trimming cost V 3 bases and J 7 bases; bases outside gene matches: 13. The CDR3 sequence: CASSASTGVGGNSPLHF. Written as DNA, the CDR3 is TGTGCCAGCAGCGCGTCAACAGGGGTCGGGGGGAATTCACCCCTCCACTTT.

The chain uses TRBV7-2 and TRBJ2-7, with a possible D match to TRBD2 (7 bases). The CDR3 runs to 14 residues. V lost 0 bases and J lost 3, with 9 bases in between. CDR1 is SGHTA, CDR2 FQGNSA, per germline. CDR3 nucleotide sequence: TGTGCCAGCAGCTTAGCGGGAGGGGGCTACGAGCAGTACTTC. Its translation is CASSLAGGGYEQYF.

The chain combines TRBV5-4 with TRBJ2-7; maybe TRBD1 (6 bases). Trimming removed 5 bases from V and 1 base from J, with 13 bases in between. There are 14 residues in the CDR3. Looked up from germline, CDR1 is SGHNT and CDR2 is YYREEE (reference sequence). As DNA, the CDR3 is TGTGCCAGCAGTCTCGTACAGGGTTCCTACGAGCAGTACTTC. Protein: CASSLVQGSYEQYF.

This sequence joins TRBV7-9 and TRBJ2-2; D is unresolved. The V end was cut by 9 bases, the J end by 1 base, with 12 bases between. Per germline, CDR1 SEHNR and CDR2 FQNEAQ (reference sequence). This CDR3 has 14 residues. The CDR3 region has the DNA TGTGCCAGTGAAACGGCAGGGAACACCGGGGAGCTGTTTTTT. Protein sequence: CASETAGNTGELFF.